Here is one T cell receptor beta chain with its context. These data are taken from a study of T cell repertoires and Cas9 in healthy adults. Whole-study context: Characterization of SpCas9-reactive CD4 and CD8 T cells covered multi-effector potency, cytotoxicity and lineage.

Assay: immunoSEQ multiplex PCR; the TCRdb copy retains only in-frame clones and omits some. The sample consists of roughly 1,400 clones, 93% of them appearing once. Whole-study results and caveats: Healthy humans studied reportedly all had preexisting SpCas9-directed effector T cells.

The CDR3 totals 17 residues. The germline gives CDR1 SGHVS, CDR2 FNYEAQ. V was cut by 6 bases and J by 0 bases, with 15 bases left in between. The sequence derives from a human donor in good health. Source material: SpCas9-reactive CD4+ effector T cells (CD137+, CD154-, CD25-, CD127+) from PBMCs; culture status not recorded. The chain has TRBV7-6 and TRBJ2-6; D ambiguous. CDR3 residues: CASRDPRWGSGANVLTF. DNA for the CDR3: TGTGCCAGCAGGGACCCGCGATGGGGCTCTGGGGCCAACGTCCTGACTTTC. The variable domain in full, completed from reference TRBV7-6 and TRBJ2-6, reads GAGVSQSPRYKVTKRGQDVALRCDPISGHVSLYWYRQALGQGPEFLTYFNYEAQQDKSGLPNDRFSAERPEGSISTLTIQRTEQRDSAMYRCASRDPRWGSGANVLTFGAGSRLTVL.